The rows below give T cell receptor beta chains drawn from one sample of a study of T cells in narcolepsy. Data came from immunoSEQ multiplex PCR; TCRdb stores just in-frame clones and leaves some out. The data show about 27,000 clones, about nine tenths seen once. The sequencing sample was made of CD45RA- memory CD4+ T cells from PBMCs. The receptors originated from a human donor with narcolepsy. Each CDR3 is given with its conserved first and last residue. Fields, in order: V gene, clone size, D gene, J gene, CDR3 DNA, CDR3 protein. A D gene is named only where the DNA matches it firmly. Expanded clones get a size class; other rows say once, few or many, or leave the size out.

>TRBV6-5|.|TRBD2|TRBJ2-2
TGTGCCAGCCGCGCGGGAGGGGGCACCGGGGAGCTGTTTTTT
CASRAGGGTGELFF
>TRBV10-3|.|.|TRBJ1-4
TGTGCCACCCAGGCTCCAACTAATGAAAAACTGTTTTTT
CATQAPTNEKLFF
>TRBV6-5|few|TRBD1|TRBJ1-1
TGTGCCAGCAGTTCCGGACAGGGGCAAGCTTTCTTT
CASSSGQGQAFF
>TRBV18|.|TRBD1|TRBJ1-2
TGTGCCAGCTCACAGCGACAGGGGGGGTCGGTTGATGGCTACACCTTC
CASSQRQGGSVDGYTF
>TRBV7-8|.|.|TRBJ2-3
TGTGCCAGCAGCTTCGGGACGCGGGATACGCAGTATTTT
CASSFGTRDTQYF
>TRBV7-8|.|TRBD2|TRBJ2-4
TGTGCCAGCAGCTTAGCGGGGAGGGAAAACATTCAGTACTTC
CASSLAGRENIQYF
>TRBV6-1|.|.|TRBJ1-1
TGTGCCAGCAGTGAAAGACTCATTAACACTGAAGCTTTCTTT
CASSERLINTEAFF
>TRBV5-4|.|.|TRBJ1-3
TGTGCCAGCAGCTCATACGCCAGCTCTGGAAACACCATATATTTT
CASSSYASSGNTIYF
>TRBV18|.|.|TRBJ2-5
TGTGCCAGCTCACCACCAACAACCAAAGAGACCCAGTACTTC
CASSPPTTKETQYF
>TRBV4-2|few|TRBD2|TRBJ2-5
TGTGCCAGCAGCCAAGATATAAGCGGGGGAGCTCTCGGGGAGACCCAGTACTTC
CASSQDISGGALGETQYF
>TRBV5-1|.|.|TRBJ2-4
TGCGCCAGCAGCCGGACGGCGGGGAGCCCCGTAAAAAACATTCAGTACTTC
CASSRTAGSPVKNIQYF
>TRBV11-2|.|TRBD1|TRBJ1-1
TGTGCCAGCAGCTCCCAAATGGACAGGGGGACTGAAGCTTTCTTT
CASSSQMDRGTEAFF